This T cell receptor (beta chain) was observed in a study of T cell changes during pregnancy in multiple sclerosis. V gave up 1 base and J gave up 0 bases; unmatched junction bases: 9. The CDR3 is made up of 18 amino acids. Germline CDR1 and CDR2: SGHVS and FNYEAQ. Sequenced by immunoSEQ multiplex PCR; TCRdb stores in-frame clones only, minus some. The repertoire holds under 35,000 clones, about 89% seen once, with roughly 6.5% in the top ten. The chain is built from TRBV7-6 and TRBJ2-3; 8 bases fit TRBD2. This specimen consisted of CD8+ T cells from peripheral blood mononuclear cells, obtained in the second trimester of pregnancy. This clonotype was sampled from a female donor with multiple sclerosis, enrolled in a pregnancy study. In DNA form, the CDR3 reads TGTGCCAGCAGCTTAGATTCCCTGGCTAGCGGGAGCACAGATACGCAGTATTTT. Translated, it gives CASSLDSLASGSTDTQYF.